This is a list of T cell receptor beta chains from one sample in a study of a mutant IDH1 vaccine in newly diagnosed glioma. Sequenced by immunoSEQ multiplex PCR; TCRdb stores in-frame clones only, minus some. The sample shows fewer than 100,000 clones, around 90% of them seen only once. Sequenced material: PBMCs, taken from a glioma patient treated with radiotherapy, temozolomide or both. Source of these receptors: a woman aged 45-60 years with glioma. Both conserved end residues are part of each CDR3. The D gene is left open where the match is weak. Expanded clones get a size class; other rows say once, few or many, or leave the size out.

size	V	D	J	DNA	CDR3
.	TRBV28	TRBD1	TRBJ1-1	TGTGCCAGCAGAGAGCCGGGACAGGGGAACACTGAAGCTTTCTTT	CASREPGQGNTEAFF
.	TRBV6-6	.	TRBJ2-1	TGTGCCAGCAGTTACTCGGTTGGGGGGAATGAGCAGTTCTTC	CASSYSVGGNEQFF
.	TRBV4-1	.	TRBJ2-6	TGCGCCAGCAGCCAAGCCCACAAATTTCCTGGGGCCAACGTCCTGACTTTC	CASSQAHKFPGANVLTF
.	TRBV2	.	TRBJ2-7	TGTGCCAGCCTGCCAGGGGACCACGAGCAGTACTTC	CASLPGDHEQYF
.	TRBV5-4	.	TRBJ2-7	TGTGCCAGCAGCCCAGACAGCAGGGTGCCCTACGAGCAGTACTTC	CASSPDSRVPYEQYF
.	TRBV5-4	.	TRBJ2-1	TGTGCCACCCTTCCTTCGGTGAGCTCCTACAATGAGCAGTTCTTC	CATLPSVSSYNEQFF
.	TRBV5-6	.	TRBJ1-2	TGTGCCAGCAGCCCGGGAGACTATGGCTACACCTTC	CASSPGDYGYTF
.	TRBV5-8	.	TRBJ2-1	TGTGCCAGCAGCTGGGACGGCTCCTTCTCCTACAATGAGCAGTTCTTC	CASSWDGSFSYNEQFF
once	TRBV27	TRBD2	TRBJ2-1	TGTGCCAGCAGTACCCTAGCGGGGGGGAGATACAATGAGCAGTTCTTC	CASSTLAGGRYNEQFF
.	TRBV28	.	TRBJ1-1	TGTGCCAGCAGTTTATTTTCCGGGACTGAAGCTTTCTTT	CASSLFSGTEAFF
.	TRBV2	.	TRBJ1-1	TGTGCCAGCAGTGACCAAAAGGATACTGAAGCTTTCTTT	CASSDQKDTEAFF
.	TRBV29-1	.	TRBJ2-7	TGCAGCGTCCAGGGGGGTGGCGAGCAGTACTTC	CSVQGGGEQYF
.	TRBV10-3	.	TRBJ2-3	TGTGCCATCAGTGAGAATACCGATAGCACAGATACGCAGTATTTT	CAISENTDSTDTQYF
.	TRBV6-5	TRBD2	TRBJ2-7	TGTGCCAGCAGTTGGCGGGAGGGCCCCCTCTCCTACGAGCAGTACTTC	CASSWREGPLSYEQYF
.	TRBV30	.	TRBJ2-7	TGTGCCTGGAGTGGCGGGTCGAACGAGCAGTACTTC	CAWSGGSNEQYF
.	TRBV7-9	.	TRBJ1-6	TGTGCCAGCAGCCCAGTCGGGGCCTCACCCCTCCACTTT	CASSPVGASPLHF
.	TRBV28	.	TRBJ2-7	TGTGCCAGCAGTTCCGAAACCTACGAGCAGTACTTC	CASSSETYEQYF
.	TRBV6-1	.	TRBJ2-7	TGTGCCAGCAGTGAAAGTGGCAGGGAGGTGCACTTC	CASSESGREVHF
few	TRBV6-6	.	TRBJ2-6	TGTGCCAGCAGACTACAGCTTTCTGGGGCCAACGTCCTGACTTTC	CASRLQLSGANVLTF
.	TRBV20-1	.	TRBJ2-3	TGCAGCCCGACTAGCACAGATACGCAGTATTTT	CSPTSTDTQYF
.	TRBV6-1	TRBD2	TRBJ2-7	TGTGCCAGCAGTGAAGAAGTGGAGGGCGGGAGGACGCTTGGGTACGAGCAGTACTTC	CASSEEVEGGRTLGYEQYF
few	TRBV28	TRBD1	TRBJ1-1	TGTGCCAGCAGTTTGGGTGGACAGGGGTACACTGAAGCTTTCTTT	CASSLGGQGYTEAFF
once	TRBV6-6	TRBD1	TRBJ1-6	TGTGCCAGCAGTATAGACAGGGATTCACCCCTCCACTTT	CASSIDRDSPLHF
once	TRBV5-1	.	TRBJ2-7	TGCGCCAGCAGCGAGACAGGACCCAACGAGCAGTACTTC	CASSETGPNEQYF
.	TRBV6-1	TRBD1	TRBJ2-5	TGTGCCAGCAGCCGAACCACAGGGGGCGAGACCCAGTACTTC	CASSRTTGGETQYF
.	TRBV5-1	TRBD2	TRBJ2-1	TGCGCCAGCAGCTTGCTTTCTAGCGGGACTAATGAGCAGTTCTTC	CASSLLSSGTNEQFF
.	TRBV27	TRBD2	TRBJ2-3	TGTGCCAGCAGTTTCGAGGCTAGCGGGACCCGCACAGATACGCAGTATTTT	CASSFEASGTRTDTQYF
.	TRBV5-1	.	TRBJ2-1	TGCGCCAGCAGCTTGATGGCGGGGATGGGCTCCTACAATGAGCAGTTCTTC	CASSLMAGMGSYNEQFF
.	TRBV19	.	TRBJ1-5	TGTGCCAGTAGTATAAGGATGAGAACTAGCAATCAGCCCCAGCATTTT	CASSIRMRTSNQPQHF
.	TRBV5-4	.	TRBJ2-1	TGTGCCAGCAGCTTGACCGGACAGACGCTCTACAATGAGCAGTTCTTC	CASSLTGQTLYNEQFF
.	TRBV4-1	.	TRBJ1-5	TGCGCCAGCAGCCAGGTGACCGCTGGCCAGCCCCAGCATTTT	CASSQVTAGQPQHF
.	TRBV5-4	.	TRBJ2-5	TGTGCCAGCAGCTTGGCCGGGGGTAGGCAAGAGACCCAGTACTTC	CASSLAGGRQETQYF
.	TRBV28	.	TRBJ1-2	TGTGCCAGCAGTTCCTACAAGGGAGTTAACTATGGCTACACCTTC	CASSSYKGVNYGYTF
.	TRBV7-2	.	TRBJ1-5	TGTGCCAGCAGCCCCGACGGGAATCAGCCCCAGCATTTT	CASSPDGNQPQHF
once	TRBV30	TRBD1	TRBJ1-5	TGTGCCTGGGGACAGGGGATCAATCAGCCCCAGCATTTT	CAWGQGINQPQHF
.	TRBV7-9	.	TRBJ2-3	TGTGCCAGCAGCTTCCAGGGACCAGATACGCAGTATTTT	CASSFQGPDTQYF
.	TRBV25-1	.	TRBJ1-6	TGTGCCAGCAGTGAATATGGGGGGACCATAAGTTCACCCCTCCACTTT	CASSEYGGTISSPLHF
.	TRBV2	.	TRBJ1-1	TGTGCCAGCCCTATACGGACAGAAATGAACACTGAAGCTTTCTTT	CASPIRTEMNTEAFF
.	TRBV6-1	TRBD1	TRBJ2-7	TGTGCCAGCAGTGATTGGGACAGGGGTAGCGAGCAGTACTTC	CASSDWDRGSEQYF
.	TRBV5-6	.	TRBJ2-7	TGTGCCAGCAGCCCAAGCGGTGTCTTCTACGAGCAGTACTTC	CASSPSGVFYEQYF
.	TRBV5-1	TRBD1	TRBJ1-2	TGCGCCAGCAGCGAACCGGGACAGGAGGCCTATGGCTACACCTTC	CASSEPGQEAYGYTF
.	TRBV19	.	TRBJ1-1	TGTGCCAGTAGCACAAGGTCTGAAGCTTTCTTT	CASSTRSEAFF
.	TRBV9	.	TRBJ2-7	TGTGCCAGCAGCGTCAGCGAGGGCTACGAGCAGTACTTC	CASSVSEGYEQYF
.	TRBV27	.	TRBJ1-2	TGTGCCAGCTGGGCCCCTAACTATGGCTACACCTTC	CASWAPNYGYTF
.	TRBV4-1	.	TRBJ2-3	TGCGCCAGCCGCCATGCCGGCGGCACCACAGATACGCAGTATTTT	CASRHAGGTTDTQYF
.	TRBV6-5	.	TRBJ1-6	TGTGCCAGCAGTCCCCGGAACAGATATAATTCACCCCTCCACTTT	CASSPRNRYNSPLHF
.	TRBV4-1	.	TRBJ2-2	TGCGCCAGCAGCCAAACACAGGGTATGACCGGGGAGCTGTTTTTT	CASSQTQGMTGELFF
.	TRBV29-1	TRBD1	TRBJ2-7	TGCAGCGTCCGACAGGGTCCCTACGAGCAGTACTTC	CSVRQGPYEQYF
.	TRBV29-1	TRBD1	TRBJ2-7	TGCAGCGGGGTGACAGGGTCTCAGGAGCAGTACTTC	CSGVTGSQEQYF
.	TRBV5-4	TRBD1	TRBJ2-3	TGTGCCAGCGTCGACAGGGGGGGTGCAGATACGCAGTATTTT	CASVDRGGADTQYF
.	TRBV11-2	.	TRBJ2-3	TGTGCCAGCAGCTTCGGGGACGGAATCACAGATACGCAGTATTTT	CASSFGDGITDTQYF
.	TRBV9	TRBD2	TRBJ2-1	TGTGCCAGCAGCGTATTTGGCGGGAGTAGCTACAATGAGCAGTTCTTC	CASSVFGGSSYNEQFF
.	TRBV4-1	.	TRBJ2-7	TGCGCCAGCAGTAAACAGGGTGGGTACGAGCAGTACTTC	CASSKQGGYEQYF
.	TRBV11-3	.	TRBJ2-3	TGTGCCAGCAGTTCAGGGTTAGACACAGATACGCAGTATTTT	CASSSGLDTDTQYF
.	TRBV9	.	TRBJ1-2	TGTGCCAGCAGCCCCCCACGGAGGCAGGAGGGGACCTACGATGGCTACACCTTC	CASSPPRRQEGTYDGYTF